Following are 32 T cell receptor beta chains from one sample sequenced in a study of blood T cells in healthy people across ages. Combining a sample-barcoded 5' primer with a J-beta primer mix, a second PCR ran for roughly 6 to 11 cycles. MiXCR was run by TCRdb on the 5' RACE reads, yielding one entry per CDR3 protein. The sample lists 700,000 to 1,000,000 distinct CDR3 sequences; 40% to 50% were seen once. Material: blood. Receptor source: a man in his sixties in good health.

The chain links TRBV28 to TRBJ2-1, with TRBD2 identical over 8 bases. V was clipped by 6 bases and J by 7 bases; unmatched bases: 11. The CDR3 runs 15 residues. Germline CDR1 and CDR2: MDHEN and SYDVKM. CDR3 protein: CASSPGGAGRNEQFF. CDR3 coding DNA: TGTGCCAGCAGCCCCGGGGGGGCCGGGAGGAATGAGCAGTTCTTC.

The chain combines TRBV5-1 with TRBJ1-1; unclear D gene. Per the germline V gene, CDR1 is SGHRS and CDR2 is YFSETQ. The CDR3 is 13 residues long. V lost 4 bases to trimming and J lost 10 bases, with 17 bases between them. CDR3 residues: CASSPRGDGGAFF. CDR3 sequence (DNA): TGCGCCAGCAGCCCCCGGGGAGATGGCGGAGCTTTCTTT.

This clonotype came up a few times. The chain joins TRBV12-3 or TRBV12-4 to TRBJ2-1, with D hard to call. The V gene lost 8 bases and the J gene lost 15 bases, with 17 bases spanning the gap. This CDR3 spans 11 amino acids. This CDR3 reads CASGKTPQRFF. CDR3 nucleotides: TGTGCCAGCGGGAAGACACCCCAAAGGTTCTTC.

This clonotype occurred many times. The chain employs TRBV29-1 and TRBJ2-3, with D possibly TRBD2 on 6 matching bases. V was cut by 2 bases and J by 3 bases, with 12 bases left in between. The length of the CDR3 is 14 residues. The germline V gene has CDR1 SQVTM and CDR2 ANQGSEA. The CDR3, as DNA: TGCAGCGTTGAACGGCGGGGAGGTACAGATACGCAGTATTTT. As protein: CSVERRGGTDTQYF.

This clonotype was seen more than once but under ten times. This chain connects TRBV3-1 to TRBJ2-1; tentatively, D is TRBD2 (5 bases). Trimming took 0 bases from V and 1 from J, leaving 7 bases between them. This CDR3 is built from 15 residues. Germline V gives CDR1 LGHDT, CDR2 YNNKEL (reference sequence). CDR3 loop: CASSQDRLSYNEQFF. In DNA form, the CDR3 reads TGTGCCAGCAGCCAAGATAGACTATCCTACAATGAGCAGTTCTTC.

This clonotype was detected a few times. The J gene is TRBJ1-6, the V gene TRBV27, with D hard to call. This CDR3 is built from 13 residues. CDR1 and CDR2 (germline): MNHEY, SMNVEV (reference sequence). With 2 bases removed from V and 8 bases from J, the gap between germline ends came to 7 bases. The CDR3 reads CASSLGIHSPLHF. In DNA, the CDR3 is TGTGCCAGCAGTTTAGGGATTCATTCACCCCTCCACTTT.

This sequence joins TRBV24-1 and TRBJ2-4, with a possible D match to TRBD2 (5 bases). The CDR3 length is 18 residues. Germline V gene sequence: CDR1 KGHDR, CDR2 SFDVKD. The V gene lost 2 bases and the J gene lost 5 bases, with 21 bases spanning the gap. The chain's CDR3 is CATSDCSELPRAQNIQYF. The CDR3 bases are TGTGCCACCAGTGATTGTTCGGAGCTCCCGAGGGCCCAAAACATTCAGTACTTC.

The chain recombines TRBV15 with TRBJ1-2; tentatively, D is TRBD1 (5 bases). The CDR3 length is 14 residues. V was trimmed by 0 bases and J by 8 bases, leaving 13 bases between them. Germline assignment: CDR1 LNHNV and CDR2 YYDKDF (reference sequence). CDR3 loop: CATSREPQGRGYTF. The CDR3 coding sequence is TGTGCCACCAGCAGAGAACCCCAGGGAAGAGGCTACACCTTC.

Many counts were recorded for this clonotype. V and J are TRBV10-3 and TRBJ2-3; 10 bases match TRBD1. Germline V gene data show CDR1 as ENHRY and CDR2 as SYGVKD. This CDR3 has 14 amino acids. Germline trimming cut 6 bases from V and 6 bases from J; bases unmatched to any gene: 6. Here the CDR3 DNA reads TGTGCCATCAGGGGACAGGGGACATCGGATACGCAGTATTTT. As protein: CAIRGQGTSDTQYF.

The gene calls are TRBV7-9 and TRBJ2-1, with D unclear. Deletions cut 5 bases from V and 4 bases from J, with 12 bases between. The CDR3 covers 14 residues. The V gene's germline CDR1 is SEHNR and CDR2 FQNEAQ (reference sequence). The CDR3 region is CASSPRLIYNEQFF. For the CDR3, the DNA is TGTGCCAGCAGCCCTCGGCTGATATACAATGAGCAGTTCTTC.

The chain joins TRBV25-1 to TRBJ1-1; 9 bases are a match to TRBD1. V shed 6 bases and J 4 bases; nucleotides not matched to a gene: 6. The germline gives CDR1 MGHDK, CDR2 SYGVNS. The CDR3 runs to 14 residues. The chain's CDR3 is CASRRQGDRTEAFF. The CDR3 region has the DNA TGTGCCAGCAGAAGACAGGGGGACCGCACTGAAGCTTTCTTT.

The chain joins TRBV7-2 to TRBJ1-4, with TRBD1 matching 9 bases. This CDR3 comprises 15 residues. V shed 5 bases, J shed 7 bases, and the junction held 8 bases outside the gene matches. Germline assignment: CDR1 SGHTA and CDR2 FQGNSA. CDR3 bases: TGTGCCAGCAGCCGTCCGGGACAGGGAGGTGAAAAACTGTTTTTT. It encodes CASSRPGQGGEKLFF.

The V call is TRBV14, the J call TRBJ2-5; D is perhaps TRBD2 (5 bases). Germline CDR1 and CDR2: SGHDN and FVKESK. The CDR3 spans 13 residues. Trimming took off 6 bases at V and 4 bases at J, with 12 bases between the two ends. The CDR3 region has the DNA TGTGCCAGCAGGCCCAGAGCGGTAGAGACCCAGTACTTC. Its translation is CASRPRAVETQYF.

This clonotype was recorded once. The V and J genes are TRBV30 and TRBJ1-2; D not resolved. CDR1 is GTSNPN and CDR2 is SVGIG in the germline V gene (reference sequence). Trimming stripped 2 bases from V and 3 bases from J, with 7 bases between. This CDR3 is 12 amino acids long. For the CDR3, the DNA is TGTGCCTGGAGTCCCCGGGACTATGGCTACACCTTC. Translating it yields CAWSPRDYGYTF.

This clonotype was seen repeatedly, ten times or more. For the CDR3, the DNA is TGTGCCAGCAGTCCTGGGGGCCCCGCTATGACAGATACGCAGTATTTT. Translated, it gives CASSPGGPAMTDTQYF. The rearrangement links TRBV12-3 or TRBV12-4 to TRBJ2-3; D is possibly TRBD1 (6 bases). The CDR3 consists of 16 residues. Trimming cost V 5 bases and J 3 bases, with 18 bases left between them.

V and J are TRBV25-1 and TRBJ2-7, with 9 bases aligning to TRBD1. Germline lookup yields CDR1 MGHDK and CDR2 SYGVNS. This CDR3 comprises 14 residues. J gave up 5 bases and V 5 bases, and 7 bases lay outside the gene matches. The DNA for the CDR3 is TGTGCCAGCAGTCTTGGGACAGGGTTGCACGAGCAGTACTTC. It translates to CASSLGTGLHEQYF.

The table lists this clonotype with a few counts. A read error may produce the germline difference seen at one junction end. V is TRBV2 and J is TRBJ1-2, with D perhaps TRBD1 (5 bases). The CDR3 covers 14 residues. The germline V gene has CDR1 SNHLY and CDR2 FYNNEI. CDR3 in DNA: TGTGCCAGCAGATACGGGACGAGAAACTACGGCTACACCTTC. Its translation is CASRYGTRNYGYTF.

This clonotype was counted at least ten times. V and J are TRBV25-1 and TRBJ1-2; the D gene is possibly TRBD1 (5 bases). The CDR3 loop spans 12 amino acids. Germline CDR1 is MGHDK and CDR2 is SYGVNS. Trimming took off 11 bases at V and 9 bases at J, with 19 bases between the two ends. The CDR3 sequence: CASNLGAGRYTF. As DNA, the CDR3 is TGTGCCTCGAACCTCGGGGCAGGTCGCTACACCTTC.

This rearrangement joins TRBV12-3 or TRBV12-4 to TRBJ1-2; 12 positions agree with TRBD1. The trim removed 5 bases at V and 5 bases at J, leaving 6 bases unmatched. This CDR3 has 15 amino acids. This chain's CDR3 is CASSGDRGQIYGYTF. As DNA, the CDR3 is TGTGCCAGCAGTGGGGACAGGGGGCAAATTTATGGCTACACCTTC.

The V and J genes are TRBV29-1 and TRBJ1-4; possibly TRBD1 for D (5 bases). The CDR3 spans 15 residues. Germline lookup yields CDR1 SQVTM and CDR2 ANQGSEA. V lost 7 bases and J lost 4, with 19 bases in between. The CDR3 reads CSATVEAGYNEKLFF. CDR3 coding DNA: TGCAGCGCCACCGTTGAGGCAGGGTATAATGAAAAACTGTTTTTT.

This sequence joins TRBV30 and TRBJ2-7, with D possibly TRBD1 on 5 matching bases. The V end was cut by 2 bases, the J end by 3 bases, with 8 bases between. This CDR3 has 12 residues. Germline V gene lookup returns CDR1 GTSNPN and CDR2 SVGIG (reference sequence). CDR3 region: CAWSRQIYEQYF. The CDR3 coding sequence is TGTGCCTGGAGTCGACAGATCTACGAGCAGTACTTC.

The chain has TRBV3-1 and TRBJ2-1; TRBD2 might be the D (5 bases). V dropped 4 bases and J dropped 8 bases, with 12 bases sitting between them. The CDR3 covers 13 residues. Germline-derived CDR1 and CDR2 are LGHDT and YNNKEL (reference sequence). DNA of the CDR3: TGTGCCAGCAGCCCCCTCGAGGGCCATGAGCAGTTCTTC. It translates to CASSPLEGHEQFF.

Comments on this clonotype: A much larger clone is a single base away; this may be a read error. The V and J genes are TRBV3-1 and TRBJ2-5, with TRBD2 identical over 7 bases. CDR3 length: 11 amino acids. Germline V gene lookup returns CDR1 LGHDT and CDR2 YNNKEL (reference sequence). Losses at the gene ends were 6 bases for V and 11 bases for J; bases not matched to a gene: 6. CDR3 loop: CASRRAGEQYF. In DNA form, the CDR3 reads TGTGCCAGCAGGCGCGCGGGGGAGCAGTACTTC.

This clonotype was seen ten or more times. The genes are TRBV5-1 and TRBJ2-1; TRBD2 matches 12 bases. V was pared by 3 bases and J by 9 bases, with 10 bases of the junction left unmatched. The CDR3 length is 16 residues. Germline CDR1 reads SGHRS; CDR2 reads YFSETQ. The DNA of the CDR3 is TGCGCCAGCAGCTCCGATCCTAGCGGGGGGGCCGGTGAGCAGTTCTTC. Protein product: CASSSDPSGGAGEQFF.

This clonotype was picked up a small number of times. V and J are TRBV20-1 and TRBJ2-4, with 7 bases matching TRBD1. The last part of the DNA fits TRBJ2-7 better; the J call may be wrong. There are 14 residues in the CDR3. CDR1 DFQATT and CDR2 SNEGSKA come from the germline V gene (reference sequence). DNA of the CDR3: TGCAGTGCTTCCCGTGACAGGGACGGTTACGAGCAGTACTTC. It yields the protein CSASRDRDGYEQYF.

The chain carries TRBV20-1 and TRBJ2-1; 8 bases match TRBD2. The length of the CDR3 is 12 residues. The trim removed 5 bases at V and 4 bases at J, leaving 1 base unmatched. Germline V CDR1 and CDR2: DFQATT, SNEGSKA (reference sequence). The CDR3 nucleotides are TGCAGTGCTCAGCGGGAGTACAATGAGCAGTTCTTC. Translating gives CSAQREYNEQFF.

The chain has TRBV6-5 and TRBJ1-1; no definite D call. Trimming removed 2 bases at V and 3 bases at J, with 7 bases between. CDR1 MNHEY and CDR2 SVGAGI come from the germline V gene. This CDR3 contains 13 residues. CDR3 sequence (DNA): TGTGCCAGCAGTTACACCGTCTACACTGAAGCTTTCTTT. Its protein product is CASSYTVYTEAFF.

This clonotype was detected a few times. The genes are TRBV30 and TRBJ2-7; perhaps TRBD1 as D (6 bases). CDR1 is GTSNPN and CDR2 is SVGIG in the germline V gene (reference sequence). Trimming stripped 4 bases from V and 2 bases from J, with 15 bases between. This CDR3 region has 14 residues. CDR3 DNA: TGTGCCTGGACGGGGACAACAAAACCCTACGAGCAGTACTTC. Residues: CAWTGTTKPYEQYF.

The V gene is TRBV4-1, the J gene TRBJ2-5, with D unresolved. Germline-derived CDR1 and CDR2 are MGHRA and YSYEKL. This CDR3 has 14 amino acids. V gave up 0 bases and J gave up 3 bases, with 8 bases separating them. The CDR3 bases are TGCGCCAGCAGCCAAGATTGGAGAGAAGAGACCCAGTACTTC. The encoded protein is CASSQDWREETQYF.

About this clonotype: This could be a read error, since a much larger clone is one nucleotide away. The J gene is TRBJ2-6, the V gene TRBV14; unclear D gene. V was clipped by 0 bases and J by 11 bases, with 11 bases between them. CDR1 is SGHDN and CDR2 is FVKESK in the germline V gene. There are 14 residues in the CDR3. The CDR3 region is CASSQEPQTDVLTF. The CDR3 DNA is TGTGCCAGCAGCCAAGAACCGCAAACCGACGTCCTGACTTTC.

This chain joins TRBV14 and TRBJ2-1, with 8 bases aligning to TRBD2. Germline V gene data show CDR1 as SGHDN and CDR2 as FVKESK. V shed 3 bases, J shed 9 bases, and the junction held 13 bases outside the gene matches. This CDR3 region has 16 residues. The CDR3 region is CASSHNTGLVDSEQFF. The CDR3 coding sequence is TGTGCCAGCAGCCATAACACGGGACTAGTCGACAGTGAGCAGTTCTTC.

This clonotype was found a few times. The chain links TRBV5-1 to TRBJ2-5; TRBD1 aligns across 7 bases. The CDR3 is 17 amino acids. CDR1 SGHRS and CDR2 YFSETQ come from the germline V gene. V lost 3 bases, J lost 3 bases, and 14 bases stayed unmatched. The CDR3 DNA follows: TGCGCCAGCAGCTATTACAGGGGCGCTCCGTCTAAAGAGACCCAGTACTTC. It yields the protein CASSYYRGAPSKETQYF.